This T cell receptor (beta chain) was obtained from a study of human CD8 memory T cell subsets. Remarks on this clonotype: Antigen unknown.

Overall study results and limits: Only a minimal degree of mutual overlap characterized stem-like memory and precursor exhausted T cell repertoires. Stem-like memory and precursor exhausted T cells were similarly highly diverse; effector memory cells were not.

Total RNA was taken from around 160,000 sorted CD8+ T cells, in duplicate, per subset. The authors made TCR beta libraries using UMI-labeled 5' RACE. Reprocessing the 5' RACE reads, TCRdb reports a single entry for every CDR3 protein and omits DNA. The sample is made up of 9,500 to 12,000 distinct CDR3 sequences, and the top ten hold about a sixth of it. The sequenced material came from CD8+ T cells from PBMCs. This clonotype was obtained from a human donor in good health.

The CDR3 loop is CASSDLRMNAEAFF. V and J are TRBV6-1 and TRBJ1-1. The germline V gene encodes CDR1 MNHNS and CDR2 SASEGT. CDR3 size: 14 residues.